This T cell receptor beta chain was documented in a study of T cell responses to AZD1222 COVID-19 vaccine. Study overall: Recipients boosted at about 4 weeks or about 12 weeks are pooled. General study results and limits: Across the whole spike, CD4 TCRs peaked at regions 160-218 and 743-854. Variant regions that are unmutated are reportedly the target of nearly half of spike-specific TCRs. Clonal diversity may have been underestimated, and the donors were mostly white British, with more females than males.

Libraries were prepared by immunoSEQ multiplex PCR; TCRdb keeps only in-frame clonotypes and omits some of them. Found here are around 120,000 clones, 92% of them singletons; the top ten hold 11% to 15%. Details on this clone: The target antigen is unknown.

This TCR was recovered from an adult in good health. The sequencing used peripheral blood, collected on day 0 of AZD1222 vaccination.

The CDR3 reads CASSFPNDSPNTGELFF. In DNA form, the CDR3 reads TGTGCCAGCAGCTTCCCGAACGACAGCCCGAACACCGGGGAGCTGTTTTTT. This chain joins TRBV7-9 and TRBJ2-2; D is perhaps TRBD1 (5 bases). Germline CDR1 SEHNR, CDR2 FQNEAQ (reference sequence). This CDR3 contains 17 residues. V was pared by 3 bases and J by 0 bases, with 14 bases between.